This T cell receptor (beta chain) was observed in a study of PD-1 blockade in classical Hodgkin lymphoma. Relapses following autologous stem cell transplantation were seen in all patients, with brentuximab vedotin exposure varying. Trimming cost V 3 bases and J 2 bases, with 14 bases left between them. Looked up from germline, CDR1 is SGHRS and CDR2 is YFSETQ. The CDR3 is 15 residues long. This table comes from immunoSEQ multiplex PCR, and its TCRdb copy is limited to in-frame clones, with some not included. The top ten clones hold 20% to 25% of a sample with 49,000 or so clones, around 81% of them seen once.

This material consisted of peripheral blood mononuclear cells (PBMCs), taken before the second cycle of nivolumab. V usage is TRBV5-1 and J usage is TRBJ2-5, with D perhaps TRBD1 (6 bases). The source is a human donor with classical Hodgkin lymphoma. In DNA form, the CDR3 reads TGCGCCAGCAGCTGGGGACCCGACAGGCAAGAGACCCAGTACTTC. Its translation: CASSWGPDRQETQYF. Full variable domain (rest looked up from reference TRBV5-1 and TRBJ2-5): KAGVTQTPRYLIKTRGQQVTLSCSPISGHRSVSWYQQTPGQGLQFLFEYFSETQRNKGNFPGRFSGRQFSNSRSEMNVSTLELGDSALYLCASSWGPDRQETQYFGPGTRLLVL.